A selection of T cell receptor beta chains follows, all from one sample in a study of OX40 agonist ivuxolimab in advanced cancers. The repertoire was sequenced with immunoSEQ multiplex PCR; TCRdb's copy has only in-frame clones and lacks some. The table lists more than 75,000 clones, roughly 90% of them singletons. Sequenced here: CD4+ or CD8+ T cells sorted from blood, sampled in a trial of the OX40 agonist ivuxolimab. These receptors all stem from an adult with an advanced solid tumor such as melanoma, head and neck, liver or kidney cancer. CDR3s include the opening cysteine and the closing phenylalanine or tryptophan. D genes are given only for firm matches. Size tells how often a clone was seen (once, few, many) or the class of an expanded clone, and some rows leave it out.

v_gene	j_gene	d_gene	abundance	CDR3aa	CDR3nt
TRBV14	TRBJ1-1	NA	NA	CASSQRQSDTEAFF	TGTGCCAGCAGCCAACGACAGAGCGATACTGAAGCTTTCTTT
TRBV10-3	TRBJ1-1	NA	once	CAISDPQRNTEAFF	TGTGCCATCAGTGACCCGCAAAGAAACACTGAAGCTTTCTTT
TRBV19	TRBJ1-3	TRBD1	NA	CASRDRGPGNTIYF	TGTGCCAGTAGAGACAGGGGGCCTGGAAACACCATATATTTT
TRBV6-5	TRBJ2-2	TRBD1	NA	CASSYSRTGAGELFF	TGTGCCAGCAGTTACTCCCGGACAGGGGCCGGGGAGCTGTTTTTT
TRBV25-1	TRBJ2-5	TRBD2	NA	CASSDGLAGDLTQYF	TGTGCCAGCAGTGACGGACTAGCGGGAGACCTGACCCAGTACTTC
TRBV19	TRBJ1-2	TRBD1	NA	CASLIPGQGFFGYTF	TGTGCCAGCCTAATTCCGGGACAGGGGTTTTTCGGCTACACCTTC
TRBV18	TRBJ2-2	TRBD2	NA	CASSPLFTSGRNTGELFF	TGTGCCAGCTCACCACTATTTACTAGCGGGAGGAACACCGGGGAGCTGTTTTTT
TRBV18	TRBJ1-2	TRBD1	NA	CASSWGQDGYTF	TGTGCCAGCTCATGGGGACAGGATGGCTACACCTTC
TRBV5-1	TRBJ2-7	TRBD1	NA	CASSSGQGDYEQYF	TGCGCCAGCAGCTCTGGACAGGGAGACTACGAGCAGTACTTC
TRBV5-5	TRBJ2-6	NA	NA	CASTPRGVSGANVLTF	TGTGCCAGCACTCCCCGCGGGGTATCTGGGGCCAACGTCCTGACTTTC
TRBV10-3	TRBJ2-1	TRBD2	NA	CAISESSGRAYNEQFF	TGTGCCATCAGTGAGTCTAGCGGGAGGGCGTACAATGAGCAGTTCTTC
TRBV6-4	TRBJ2-1	NA	NA	CASSEPLGKQFF	TGTGCCAGCAGCGAACCTCTTGGAAAGCAGTTCTTC
TRBV6-5	TRBJ1-4	TRBD1	NA	CASSYSTGNGEKLFF	TGTGCCAGCAGTTACTCGACAGGGAACGGCGAAAAACTGTTTTTT
TRBV5-6	TRBJ1-5	NA	NA	CASSSLAGGQPQHF	TGTGCCAGCAGCTCCCTCGCTGGAGGTCAGCCCCAGCATTTT
TRBV6-5	TRBJ1-2	NA	NA	CASSRGGEDGYTF	TGTGCCAGCAGTCGAGGAGGGGAAGATGGCTACACCTTC
TRBV7-9	TRBJ2-3	NA	NA	CASSLAGSGMADTQYF	TGTGCCAGCAGCTTAGCGGGTTCGGGGATGGCGGATACGCAGTATTTT
TRBV19	TRBJ1-2	NA	NA	CASTLGHSNYGYTF	TGTGCCAGTACCTTGGGGCACTCTAACTATGGCTACACCTTC
TRBV27	TRBJ2-7	NA	NA	CASSLLADSSYEQYF	TGTGCCAGCAGTTTATTAGCCGACAGCTCCTACGAGCAGTACTTC
TRBV7-2	TRBJ1-2	TRBD1	NA	CASSRTGGYTF	TGTGCCAGCAGTAGGACAGGCGGCTACACCTTC
TRBV2	TRBJ1-1	NA	NA	CASSYRTGNTEAFF	TGTGCCAGCAGTTACCGTACAGGGAACACTGAAGCTTTCTTT
TRBV6-1	TRBJ2-6	NA	NA	CASSEALSGANVLTF	TGTGCCAGCAGTGAGGCGCTCTCTGGGGCCAACGTCCTGACTTTC
TRBV13	TRBJ2-7	TRBD2	NA	CASKPSLADYEQYF	TGTGCCAGCAAACCGTCCCTAGCGGACTACGAGCAGTACTTC
TRBV7-2	TRBJ2-4	TRBD2	NA	CASSRSRTSANIQYF	TGTGCCAGCAGCCGATCTAGGACTAGCGCAAACATTCAGTACTTC
TRBV18	TRBJ2-6	TRBD1	few	CASSPAGRTGGVSGANVLTF	TGTGCCAGCTCACCAGCAGGTAGGACAGGTGGCGTCTCTGGGGCCAACGTCCTGACTTTC
TRBV5-1	TRBJ1-1	NA	NA	CASSFQGQTEAFF	TGCGCCAGCAGCTTCCAAGGACAGACTGAAGCTTTCTTT
TRBV28	TRBJ2-3	NA	NA	CASFFPSTDTQYF	TGTGCCAGCTTCTTCCCTAGCACAGATACGCAGTATTTT
TRBV18	TRBJ1-1	NA	NA	CASSPGMNTEAFF	TGTGCCAGCTCCCCGGGGATGAACACTGAAGCTTTCTTT
TRBV4-3	TRBJ2-5	NA	NA	CASSQMLGEETQYF	TGCGCCAGCAGCCAAATGCTAGGCGAAGAGACCCAGTACTTC
TRBV18	TRBJ1-5	NA	NA	CASSPGSDSNQPQHF	TGTGCCAGCTCACCGGGTAGTGATAGCAATCAGCCCCAGCATTTT
TRBV5-1	TRBJ2-5	NA	NA	CASSRTEAKATQYF	TGCGCCAGCAGCAGGACAGAGGCAAAGGCGACCCAGTACTTC
TRBV4-3	TRBJ2-7	TRBD2	NA	CASSQAGTSGSHEQYF	TGCGCCAGCAGCCAAGCCGGGACTAGCGGGAGCCACGAGCAGTACTTC
TRBV6-6	TRBJ1-1	NA	NA	CASSWGRPNTEAFF	TGTGCCAGCAGTTGGGGACGGCCGAACACTGAAGCTTTCTTT
TRBV6-1	TRBJ2-3	TRBD1	NA	CASFEQGAGTDTQYF	TGTGCCAGCTTTGAACAGGGGGCAGGAACAGATACGCAGTATTTT
TRBV5-8	TRBJ2-4	TRBD1	NA	CASSPSEGTGEGIQYF	TGTGCCAGCAGCCCGAGTGAGGGGACAGGGGAGGGCATTCAGTACTTC
TRBV10-3	TRBJ1-5	NA	few	CAIKGQDQPQHF	TGTGCCATCAAGGGACAAGATCAGCCCCAGCATTTT
TRBV18	TRBJ2-1	NA	NA	CASSSAGNNEQFF	TGTGCCAGCTCATCGGCAGGGAACAATGAGCAGTTCTTC
TRBV6-1	TRBJ2-3	NA	NA	CATEAGRGQYF	TGTGCCACCGAGGCTGGGCGGGGGCAGTATTTT
TRBV5-4	TRBJ2-7	NA	NA	CASSLTGYEQYF	TGTGCCAGCAGCCTTACCGGCTACGAGCAGTACTTC
TRBV7-6	TRBJ2-1	TRBD2	NA	CASSLTTSGYNEQFF	TGTGCCAGCAGCTTAACCACTAGCGGGTACAATGAGCAGTTCTTC
TRBV5-1	TRBJ2-5	NA	once	CASSLVSLQETQYF	TGCGCCAGCAGCTTGGTTTCCCTCCAAGAGACCCAGTACTTC
TRBV30	TRBJ1-6	NA	once	CAWSGGAAENSPLHF	TGTGCCTGGAGCGGGGGAGCAGCCGAGAATTCACCCCTCCACTTT
TRBV7-9	TRBJ2-7	TRBD1	NA	CASSLQGAQVYEQYF	TGTGCCAGCAGCTTACAGGGGGCGCAAGTCTACGAGCAGTACTTC
TRBV11-3	TRBJ2-7	TRBD2	NA	CASSPRLAVGISEQYF	TGTGCCAGCAGCCCCAGACTAGCGGTAGGGATTTCCGAGCAGTACTTC
TRBV7-6	TRBJ2-1	TRBD2	NA	CASSLGLAGLEQFF	TGTGCCAGCAGCTTAGGGCTAGCGGGTTTAGAGCAGTTCTTC
TRBV30	TRBJ2-7	TRBD1	NA	CAIRTGAYEQYF	TGTGCCATCCGGACAGGGGCCTACGAGCAGTACTTC
TRBV11-2	TRBJ2-1	NA	NA	CASSLQGSSYNEQFF	TGTGCCAGCAGCTTGCAGGGGAGCTCCTACAATGAGCAGTTCTTC
TRBV19	TRBJ1-5	NA	NA	CASTPFGGLGQPQHF	TGTGCCAGTACCCCTTTTGGGGGGCTAGGTCAGCCCCAGCATTTT
TRBV10-2	TRBJ2-1	TRBD2	NA	CASSARGGHEQFF	TGCGCCAGCAGTGCCCGGGGAGGGCATGAGCAGTTCTTC
TRBV30	TRBJ1-4	TRBD1	NA	CAWGTVEKLFF	TGTGCCTGGGGGACAGTTGAAAAACTGTTTTTT
TRBV19	TRBJ2-7	TRBD2	NA	CASSIQRGYEQYF	TGTGCCAGTAGTATCCAGCGGGGCTACGAGCAGTACTTC
TRBV5-1	TRBJ2-6	NA	NA	CASSLASRRTGANVLTF	TGCGCCAGCAGCTTGGCTAGCAGGAGGACTGGGGCCAACGTCCTGACTTTC
TRBV27	TRBJ2-7	TRBD1	NA	CASSTGGIYEQYF	TGTGCCAGCAGTACAGGGGGCATTTACGAGCAGTACTTC
TRBV5-3	TRBJ2-1	TRBD2	NA	CARSSSTSGSSYNEQFF	TGTGCCAGAAGCTCCTCGACTAGCGGGAGTTCCTACAATGAGCAGTTCTTC
TRBV11-3	TRBJ1-1	NA	NA	CASSSERQLPEAFF	TGTGCCAGCAGCTCCGAGCGACAGCTGCCTGAAGCTTTCTTT
TRBV25-1	TRBJ2-7	TRBD1	NA	CASSSQGSGYEQYF	TGTGCCAGCAGTTCACAGGGGTCGGGCTACGAGCAGTACTTC
TRBV29-1	TRBJ1-1	NA	NA	CSVAVTMNTEAFF	TGCAGCGTTGCTGTTACCATGAACACTGAAGCTTTCTTT
TRBV2	TRBJ2-6	NA	NA	CASTIQGISGANVLTF	TGTGCCAGCACCATACAGGGAATCTCTGGGGCCAACGTCCTGACTTTC
TRBV2	TRBJ1-5	TRBD1	NA	CAGSEGQGPQPQHF	TGTGCCGGCAGTGAAGGACAGGGCCCCCAGCCCCAGCATTTT